The source of this TCR beta chain is a study of cytomegalovirus exposure and HLA in healthy donors. The PCR ran on 60 Vbeta and 13 Jbeta primers. Assay used: immunoSEQ multiplex PCR; TCRdb lists only in-frame clones, some missing. The table has 200,000 to 250,000 clones, around 80% seen once. Study-wide points: It is likely that the observed cluster of highly shared sequence variants was a sequencing artifact. A classifier reportedly called cytomegalovirus status with high sensitivity and specificity. An analysis that was carried out later associated approximately 15,000 TCR beta sequences with HLA alleles at 0.05 false discovery rate. Generally TCR sequences proved uncommon, though certain public TCRs appeared in numerous donors.

Worth noting for this clone: No antigen is known for it. Other DNA sequences in the same sample also yield this CDR3.

This receptor was taken from a man between 18 and 35 years old in good health and CMV-seronegative. The sequencing input was PBMCs.

In DNA form, the CDR3 reads TGCGCCAGCAGCTTGAGCGGGGGATACAATGAGCAGTTCTTC. Translated, it gives CASSLSGGYNEQFF. This chain joins TRBV5-1 and TRBJ2-1; 8 bases align to TRBD2. The CDR3 totals 14 residues. V was pared by 1 base and J by 4 bases, with 1 base of the junction left unmatched. Germline CDR1 and CDR2: SGHRS and YFSETQ.